Following are 32 T cell receptor beta chains from one sample sequenced in a study of shared clonotypes between healthy human individuals. Here immunoSEQ multiplex PCR was the method, and the copy in TCRdb shows in-frame clones only, minus some. The sample lists some 660,000 clones; 60% to 75% were seen once. The sequenced sample consisted of memory CD4+ T cells sorted from blood. As to subset: CD45RA-negative fraction. These receptors were collected from a woman aged 25 to 39 in good health.

This clone was detected many times. The V gene is TRBV19, the J gene TRBJ1-5; TRBD1 is a possible D gene (6 bases). Trimming removed 7 bases at V and 4 bases at J, with 17 bases between. CDR1 LNHDA and CDR2 SQIVND come from the germline V gene (reference sequence). The CDR3 has 15 amino acids. In nucleotides, the CDR3 is TGTGCCAGTATTTCGCAGGGGTCGACGAATCAGCCCCAGCATTTT. This codes for CASISQGSTNQPQHF.

J is TRBJ2-3 and V is TRBV9; TRBD2 agrees at 9 bases. Germline CDR1 is SGDLS and CDR2 is YYNGEE. V was clipped by 4 bases and J by 4 bases; unmatched bases: 16. There are 18 residues in the CDR3. The CDR3 region is CASSPSIQREAFPDTQYF. CDR3 in DNA: TGTGCCAGCAGCCCTAGTATTCAGCGGGAGGCGTTCCCAGATACGCAGTATTTT.

V gene TRBV6-5 combines with J gene TRBJ1-1; D remains ambiguous. Germline assignment: CDR1 MNHEY and CDR2 SVGAGI. V lost 5 bases and J lost 8, with 12 bases in between. The CDR3 is 12 amino acids. Here the CDR3 reads CASSTIGLEAFF. The CDR3 DNA reads as TGTGCCAGCAGTACCATCGGGTTGGAAGCTTTCTTT.

This clone occurred a few times. The rearrangement links TRBV5-1 to TRBJ2-7; a weak D match, TRBD2 (6 bases). CDR1 and CDR2 from the germline V gene are SGHRS and YFSETQ. Trimming pared 1 base from V and 0 bases from J, leaving 17 bases between. The CDR3 runs to 17 residues. Here the CDR3 DNA reads TGCGCCAGCAGCTTGTGGCCACCCGGGGGATACTCCTACGAGCAGTACTTC. This codes for CASSLWPPGGYSYEQYF.

The chain is built from TRBV11-2 and TRBJ1-5, with 9 bases fitting TRBD1. V was pared by 4 bases and J by 4 bases, with 11 bases of the junction left unmatched. The CDR3 contains 17 residues. Germline values: CDR1 SGHAT, CDR2 FQNNGV. The CDR3 loop reads CASSSSPDRGNNQPQHF. The CDR3 bases are TGTGCCAGCAGCTCCTCACCGGACAGGGGAAATAATCAGCCCCAGCATTTT. The full variable domain, in which reference TRBV11-2 and TRBJ1-5 provide the parts outside the CDR3, is EAGVAQSPRYKIIEKRQSVAFWCNPISGHATLYWYQQILGQGPKLLIQFQNNGVVDDSQLPKDRFSAERLKGVDSTLKIQPAKLEDSAVYLCASSSSPDRGNNQPQHFGDGTRLSIL.

V usage is TRBV19 and J usage is TRBJ1-5, with 7 bases matching TRBD1. The CDR3 has 15 amino acids. V shed 6 bases and J 4 bases; nucleotides not matched to a gene: 9. Germline assignment: CDR1 LNHDA and CDR2 SQIVND (reference sequence). The CDR3: CASRSSGQSNQPQHF. CDR3 coding DNA: TGTGCCAGTAGATCCTCGGGACAGTCAAATCAGCCCCAGCATTTT.

The chain has TRBV2 and TRBJ2-5; a possible D gene is TRBD1 (5 bases). The CDR3 has 14 amino acids. Germline CDR1 SNHLY, CDR2 FYNNEI. V shed 7 bases and J shed 5 bases, with 17 bases lying between them. Written as DNA, the CDR3 is TGTGCCAGCACCACTGACAGTCTTGGGGAGACCCAGTACTTC. Translating gives CASTTDSLGETQYF.

This sequence joins TRBV10-3 and TRBJ2-3, with D perhaps being TRBD1 or TRBD2 (5 bases each). CDR1 ENHRY and CDR2 SYGVKD come from the germline V gene. CDR3 length: 14 amino acids. V lost 10 bases, J lost 1 base, and 15 bases lay in between. Here the CDR3 reads CATRIGTGTDTQYF. CDR3 nucleotides: TGTGCCACCCGGATAGGGACGGGCACAGATACGCAGTATTTT.

The chain joins TRBV11-2 to TRBJ2-7, with D uncertain. The germline CDR1 and CDR2 sequences are SGHAT and FQNNGV. The CDR3 runs to 15 residues. V was trimmed by 1 base and J by 2 bases, leaving 12 bases between them. The CDR3 here is CASSLVFGETYEQYF. The CDR3, as DNA: TGTGCCAGCAGCTTAGTATTTGGCGAAACCTACGAGCAGTACTTC.

CDR3 loop: CASSLRQGASETQYF. The CDR3 DNA reads TGTGCCAGCAGCTTAAGACAGGGGGCGAGTGAGACCCAGTACTTC. The chain uses TRBV5-6 and TRBJ2-5, with 10 bases matching TRBD1. Trimming took 2 bases from V and 5 from J; bases not matched to a gene: 6. This CDR3 has 15 residues. The germline gives CDR1 SGHDT, CDR2 YYEEEE.

V gene TRBV4-1 combines with J gene TRBJ1-4; a possible D gene is TRBD1 (5 bases). This CDR3 spans 16 amino acids. Trimming removed 2 bases from V and 0 bases from J, with 10 bases in between. CDR1 is MGHRA, CDR2 YSYEKL, per germline. The CDR3 nucleotides read TGCGCCAGCAGCCAATTCGGGACGTCAACTAATGAAAAACTGTTTTTT. This codes for CASSQFGTSTNEKLFF.

The CDR3 coding sequence is TGTGCCAGCAGCTCGACGGCCGGATACGAGCAGTACTTC. Translated, it gives CASSSTAGYEQYF. The chain links TRBV7-7 to TRBJ2-7; D call uncertain. V shed 4 bases and J shed 4 bases, with 11 bases lying between them. The CDR3 spans 13 residues. CDR1 is SSHAT and CDR2 is FNYEAQ in the germline V gene (reference sequence). The whole variable domain, remainder taken from reference TRBV7-7 and TRBJ2-7, is GAGVSQSPRYKVTKRGQDVTLRCDPISSHATLYWYQQALGQGPEFLTYFNYEAQPDKSGLPSDRFSAERPEGSISTLTIQRTEQRDSAMYRCASSSTAGYEQYFGPGTRLTVT.

V usage is TRBV27 and J usage is TRBJ1-3, with a possible D match to TRBD1 (5 bases). The length of the CDR3 is 14 residues. The V gene lost 2 bases and the J gene lost 3 bases, with 8 bases spanning the gap. Per the germline V gene, CDR1 is MNHEY and CDR2 is SMNVEV (reference sequence). This CDR3 reads CASSLRGGGNTIYF. Here the CDR3 DNA reads TGTGCCAGCAGTTTAAGGGGAGGTGGAAACACCATATATTTT.

This rearrangement joins TRBV10-1 to TRBJ2-7, with 15 positions matching TRBD2. The CDR3 contains 19 residues. The germline V gene encodes CDR1 WNHNN and CDR2 SYGVQD (reference sequence). J lost 0 bases, V lost 0 bases, and 6 bases had no gene match. CDR3 sequence reads: CASSESRGLAGGFSYEQYF. The CDR3 DNA follows: TGCGCCAGCAGTGAGTCGAGGGGACTAGCGGGAGGATTCTCCTACGAGCAGTACTTC.

The chain combines TRBV2 with TRBJ2-7; 10 nucleotides agree with TRBD2. Germline-derived CDR1 and CDR2 are SNHLY and FYNNEI. The V gene end was trimmed by 4 bases and the J gene end by 6 bases; junction bases not matched to a gene: 6. The CDR3 runs to 14 residues. The CDR3 loop is CASSGLAGPAEQYF. The CDR3 nucleotides are TGTGCCAGCAGTGGACTAGCGGGCCCTGCCGAGCAGTACTTC. The variable domain in full, with the rest retrieved from reference TRBV2 and TRBJ2-7, is EPEVTQTPSHQVTQMGQEVILRCVPISNHLYFYWYRQILGQKVEFLVSFYNNEISEKSEIFDDQFSVERPDGSNFTLKIRSTKLEDSAMYFCASSGLAGPAEQYFGPGTRLTVT.

The DNA of the CDR3 is TGTGCCAGCAGGGAGTCGGGACGGACCGCGAACACCGGGGAGCTGTTTTTT. Amino acid sequence: CASRESGRTANTGELFF. This rearrangement joins TRBV2 to TRBJ2-2; D is perhaps TRBD1 or TRBD2 (5 bases each). V lost 6 bases, J lost 0 bases, and 17 bases lay in between. This CDR3 is 17 amino acids long. Germline V gene lookup returns CDR1 SNHLY and CDR2 FYNNEI.

This clone turned up a few times. The V gene is TRBV18, the J gene TRBJ2-5, with TRBD1 as a possible D gene (6 bases). The CDR3 length is 16 residues. Between the trimmed V and J ends, which lost 3 bases and 1 base, there was a span of 15 bases. The germline V gene encodes CDR1 KGHSH and CDR2 LQKENI. The CDR3 DNA sequence: TGTGCCAGCTCACCCGGACAGCTAAGGGGCCAAGAGACCCAGTACTTC. As protein: CASSPGQLRGQETQYF. The full variable domain, in which reference TRBV18 and TRBJ2-5 provide the parts outside the CDR3, is NAGVMQNPRHLVRRRGQEARLRCSPMKGHSHVYWYRQLPEEGLKFMVYLQKENIIDESGMPKERFSAEFPKEGPSILRIQQVVRGDSAAYFCASSPGQLRGQETQYFGPGTRLLVL.

This clone was seen only a few times. The chain carries TRBV5-6 and TRBJ1-5; no definite D call. This CDR3 has 16 residues. V was shortened by 4 bases and J by 0 bases, with 14 bases between the two germline ends. Germline values: CDR1 SGHDT, CDR2 YYEEEE. CDR3 sequence: CASSGPEVYSNQPQHF. The CDR3 DNA sequence: TGTGCCAGCAGCGGCCCAGAGGTTTATAGCAATCAGCCCCAGCATTTT.

The V call is TRBV18, the J call TRBJ2-1; 7 nucleotides line up with TRBD1. The germline gives CDR1 KGHSH, CDR2 LQKENI. The J segment lost 6 bases and the V segment lost 0 bases, leaving 5 bases of the junction unmatched. The CDR3 totals 15 residues. The CDR3: CASSPPGTAFNEQFF. CDR3 nucleotide sequence: TGTGCCAGCTCACCACCCGGGACAGCTTTCAATGAGCAGTTCTTC.

Turning to this clone: Within the sample, other DNA sequences also encode this same CDR3. This chain connects TRBV7-9 to TRBJ2-2; D unclear. The CDR3 runs 13 residues. Germline CDR1 is SEHNR and CDR2 is FQNEAQ (reference sequence). Trimming stripped 5 bases from V and 2 bases from J, with 6 bases between. CDR3 residues: CASSLLNTGELFF. The CDR3 region has the DNA TGTGCCAGCAGCCTCCTTAACACCGGGGAGCTGTTTTTT.

The V call is TRBV5-4, the J call TRBJ2-7; 8 bases map to TRBD2. Germline V gives CDR1 SGHNT, CDR2 YYREEE (reference sequence). V lost 4 bases and J lost 1; bases outside the gene matches: 7. This CDR3 has 15 residues. The CDR3 region has the DNA TGTGCCAGCAGCCGGGGGGGCAGGTCTTCCTACGAGCAGTACTTC. This encodes CASSRGGRSSYEQYF.

This clone was counted at least ten times. The chain joins TRBV5-6 to TRBJ2-2, with 7 positions matching TRBD1. The V gene end was trimmed by 3 bases and the J gene end by 6 bases; junction bases not matched to a gene: 14. Germline assignment: CDR1 SGHDT and CDR2 YYEEEE. The CDR3 is 17 amino acids. CDR3 sequence: CASSSIGTVPGSGELFF. The CDR3 DNA reads as TGTGCCAGCAGCTCGATTGGGACAGTCCCAGGTTCCGGGGAGCTGTTTTTT. Supplemented by reference TRBV5-6 and TRBJ2-2, the full variable domain reads DAGVTQSPTHLIKTRGQQVTLRCSPKSGHDTVSWYQQALGQGPQFIFQYYEEEERQRGNFPDRFSGHQFPNYSSELNVNALLLGDSALYLCASSSIGTVPGSGELFFGEGSRLTVL.

The chain is built from TRBV2 and TRBJ2-3; 8 positions agree with TRBD1. J lost 1 base, V lost 6 bases, and 6 bases had no gene match. CDR1 SNHLY and CDR2 FYNNEI come from the germline V gene. This CDR3 is built from 15 residues. CDR3 in DNA: TGTGCCAGCAGGGAACAGGGGGTGGGCACAGATACGCAGTATTTT. Its translation: CASREQGVGTDTQYF.

The chain joins TRBV5-1 to TRBJ2-1; 7 bases fit TRBD2. The CDR3 is made up of 15 amino acids. Germline values: CDR1 SGHRS, CDR2 YFSETQ. J gave up 4 bases and V 0 bases, and 4 bases lay outside the gene matches. CDR3 region: CASSLVGGGYNEQFF. CDR3 in DNA: TGCGCCAGCAGCTTGGTTGGGGGAGGGTACAATGAGCAGTTCTTC.

This clone was recorded a few times. The genes are TRBV7-6 and TRBJ1-2; TRBD1 aligns across 7 bases. Trimming at V came to 5 bases and at J to 7 bases, leaving 7 bases not matched to a gene. CDR3 length equals 13 residues. Germline V gene sequence: CDR1 SGHVS, CDR2 FNYEAQ. This CDR3 is CASSPIDRVGYTF. The CDR3 region has the DNA TGTGCCAGCAGCCCCATTGACAGGGTTGGCTACACCTTC. Complete variable domain (other parts from reference TRBV7-6 and TRBJ1-2): GAGVSQSPRYKVTKRGQDVALRCDPISGHVSLYWYRQALGQGPEFLTYFNYEAQQDKSGLPNDRFSAERPEGSISTLTIQRTEQRDSAMYRCASSPIDRVGYTFGSGTRLTVV.

This chain links TRBV18 with TRBJ2-3; TRBD2 matches 9 bases. Germline values: CDR1 KGHSH, CDR2 LQKENI. The CDR3 is 16 amino acids. V shed 1 base, J shed 5 bases, and the junction held 7 bases outside the gene matches. CDR3 region: CASSPRREGRGDTQYF. CDR3 sequence (DNA): TGTGCCAGCTCACCACGGCGGGAGGGCCGAGGAGATACGCAGTATTTT.

To note about this clone: This sample includes further DNA sequences coding for the same CDR3. CDR3 region: CASSSGGNEQFF. The DNA of the CDR3 is TGTGCCAGCAGTAGTGGGGGCAATGAGCAGTTCTTC. The chain has TRBV28 and TRBJ2-1, with D perhaps matching TRBD1 or TRBD2 (5 bases each). The CDR3 contains 12 residues. With 5 bases removed from V and 6 bases from J, the gap between germline ends came to 8 bases. Per germline, CDR1 MDHEN and CDR2 SYDVKM.

The chain joins TRBV19 to TRBJ1-2, with TRBD1 matching 7 bases. This CDR3 has 14 residues. Germline CDR1 and CDR2: LNHDA and SQIVND (reference sequence). V shed 6 bases and J 3 bases; nucleotides not matched to a gene: 7. The CDR3 spells CASSKMGTDYGYTF. CDR3 sequence (DNA): TGTGCCAGTAGCAAAATGGGGACAGACTATGGCTACACCTTC.

This chain uses TRBV6-1 with TRBJ2-7; D not resolved. Germline CDR1 is MNHNS and CDR2 is SASEGT. The V end was cut by 6 bases, the J end by 6 bases, with 12 bases between. The CDR3 runs 12 residues. The CDR3 sequence: CASRVRESEQYF. The CDR3 DNA follows: TGTGCCAGCAGAGTGCGAGAGAGCGAGCAGTACTTC.

The genes are TRBV2 and TRBJ2-2; D gene ambiguous. Germline V lookup: CDR1 SNHLY, CDR2 FYNNEI. The V and J ends lost 4 bases and 4 bases respectively, with 13 bases between them. The CDR3 sequence is 15 residues long. The CDR3 nucleotides read TGTGCCAGCAGTGGATGGTCACCCTCCACCGGGGAGCTGTTTTTT. Translating it yields CASSGWSPSTGELFF.

The CDR3 here is CASSLGGQEKNIQYF. CDR3 sequence (DNA): TGCGCCAGCAGCTTGGGTGGACAGGAAAAAAACATTCAGTACTTC. This chain connects TRBV5-1 to TRBJ2-4; 7 nucleotides agree with TRBD1. CDR1 SGHRS and CDR2 YFSETQ come from the germline V gene. With V trimmed by 0 bases and J by 4 bases, 4 bases remained unmatched. The CDR3 covers 15 residues. The full variable domain, with the rest looked up from reference TRBV5-1 and TRBJ2-4, is KAGVTQTPRYLIKTRGQQVTLSCSPISGHRSVSWYQQTPGQGLQFLFEYFSETQRNKGNFPGRFSGRQFSNSRSEMNVSTLELGDSALYLCASSLGGQEKNIQYFGAGTRLSVL.

This clone was seen a few times. The chain couples TRBV18 to TRBJ2-5; weak D call: TRBD2 (5 bases). Germline CDR1 is KGHSH and CDR2 is LQKENI. The CDR3 sequence is 16 residues long. V was shortened by 1 base and J by 5 bases, with 17 bases between the two germline ends. CDR3 amino acids: CASSPQVDTRRETQYF. The CDR3 coding sequence is TGTGCCAGCTCACCACAAGTCGACACTAGGCGGGAGACCCAGTACTTC.